The source of this TCR beta chain is a study of blood T cell repertoires in COVID-19. Study-wide context: COVID-19 samples, acute and convalescent, were from the United States, Italy and Spain. Sources were T cells, B-cell-depleted T cells, or PBMCs; the material itself was cDNA or gDNA.

Comments on this clone: An end of the junction does not agree with germline; a read error may underlie this.

From germline, CDR1 is SGHRS and CDR2 YFSETQ. The CDR3 runs to 17 residues. How the authors handled the data: Reference gene primer amplification in the assay estimated nucleated cell counts. Measured with immunoSEQ multiplex PCR; TCRdb has only the in-frame clones, and not every one. That table is the source of V, J and clone size, and D and trimming were worked out from the DNA. This table holds 150,000 to 200,000 clones, 60% to 80% found once. This receptor was obtained from a woman aged 70-85 years with acute or convalescent COVID-19. The chain recombines TRBV5-1 with TRBJ2-3, with TRBD2 identical over 11 bases. The specimen sequenced was peripheral blood. CDR3 in DNA: TGCGCCAGCAGATTGGCCCTAGCGGGGGGTCGCACAGATACGCAGTATTTT. Its protein product is CASRLALAGGRTDTQYF.